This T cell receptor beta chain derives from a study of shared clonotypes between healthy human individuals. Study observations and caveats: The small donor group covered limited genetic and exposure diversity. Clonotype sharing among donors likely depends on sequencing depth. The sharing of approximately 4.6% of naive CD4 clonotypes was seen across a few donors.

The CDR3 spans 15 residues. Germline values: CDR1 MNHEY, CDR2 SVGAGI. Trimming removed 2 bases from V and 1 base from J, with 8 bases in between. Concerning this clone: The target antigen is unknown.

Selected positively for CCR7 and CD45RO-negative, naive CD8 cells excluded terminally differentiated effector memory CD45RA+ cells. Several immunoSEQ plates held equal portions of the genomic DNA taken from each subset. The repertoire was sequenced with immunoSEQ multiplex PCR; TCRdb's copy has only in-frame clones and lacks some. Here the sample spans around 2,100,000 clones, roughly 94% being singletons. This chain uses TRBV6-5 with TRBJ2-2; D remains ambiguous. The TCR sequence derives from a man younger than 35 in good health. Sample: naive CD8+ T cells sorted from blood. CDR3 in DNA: TGTGCCAGCAGTTACGGGGTTAGGAACACCGGGGAGCTGTTTTTT. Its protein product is CASSYGVRNTGELFF.